This TCR beta chain was identified during a study of blood T cell repertoires in COVID-19. Study information: Samples came from the United States, Italy and Spain, spanning acute and convalescent COVID-19.

Original handling: Reference gene primer amplification gave estimated nucleated cell counts. Libraries were prepared by immunoSEQ multiplex PCR; TCRdb keeps only in-frame clonotypes and omits some of them. The V and J calls and clone size were taken over from that table, and D and trimming were inferred from the DNA. The profile shows some 80,000 clones, around 80% of them singletons. Germline loops: CDR1 LGHDT, CDR2 YNNKEL (reference sequence). The CDR3 consists of 14 residues. The ends lost 5 bases at V and 10 bases at J; junction bases unmatched: 9. This receptor was taken from a man between 60 and 75 years old with active or convalescent COVID-19. The gene calls are TRBV3-1 (or the pseudogene TRBV3-2) and TRBJ1-1, with 11 bases matching TRBD1. Material for sequencing was peripheral blood. Written as DNA, the CDR3 is TGTGCCAGCAGCAAAGGACAGGGGGCGGCTGGAGCTTTCTTT. Translated, it gives CASSKGQGAAGAFF.